This TCR beta chain was sequenced during a study of technical replicates of blood from four donors. V was trimmed by 0 bases and J by 4 bases, leaving 6 bases between them. Germline CDR1 and CDR2: LNHNV and YYDKDF (reference sequence). This CDR3 spans 13 amino acids. Only in-frame clones appear in the TCRdb table, and some are missing; sequencing was by immunoSEQ multiplex PCR. This table holds more than 65,000 clones, about 91% found once. The chain joins TRBV15 to TRBJ2-5; D is uncertain. Sample: T cells isolated from PBMCs. The sequence was collected from a human donor in good health. The CDR3 here is CATSRESRETQYF. As DNA, the CDR3 is TGTGCCACCAGCAGAGAAAGTAGAGAGACCCAGTACTTC. Combining the CDR3 with reference TRBV15 and TRBJ2-5 gives the whole variable domain DAMVIQNPRYQVTQFGKPVTLSCSQTLNHNVMYWYQQKSSQAPKLLFHYYDKDFNNEADTPDNFQSRRPNTSFCFLDIRSPGLGDTAMYLCATSRESRETQYFGPGTRLLVL.